The entry that follows covers one T cell receptor beta chain sequence. Its cognate antigen is unknown. This entry is derived from a study of shared clonotypes between healthy human individuals. Study-wide background: Per donor, CD8 memory used one plate, CD8 naive used two, CD4 memory used three and CD4 naive used three.

This CDR3 comprises 13 residues. Germline CDR1 is MNHNS and CDR2 is SASEGT. With 6 bases removed from V and 1 base from J, the gap between germline ends came to 9 bases. The table came from immunoSEQ multiplex PCR; TCRdb's copy has only in-frame clones and leaves some out. The sample includes 2 million to 2.5 million clones, approximately 95% of them seen just once. Study results and limitations: The rarefaction results pointed to incomplete sorted-subset sequencing despite large depth.

The chain is built from TRBV6-1 and TRBJ2-5; D remains unclear. The receptor's source is a man aged 18 to 29 in good health. Some clones in this sample may be carry-over from other donors' samples. The sequenced sample was naive CD4+ T cells from PBMCs. Subset defined: CD45RA+ positively selected. CDR3 in DNA: TGTGCCAGCAGGGAGCCCGTCCAAGAGACCCAGTACTTC. It yields the protein CASREPVQETQYF.